Detailed here is one T cell receptor beta chain. What it binds is unknown. The source of the sample is a study of blood T cells in healthy people across ages. PCR was performed a second time for about 7 to 11 cycles using a sample-barcoded 5' primer and a J-beta primer mix. TCRdb passed the 5' RACE reads through MiXCR, listing each CDR3 protein once. Of 750,000 to 950,000 distinct CDR3 sequences listed, under 30% are singletons. Study-level points and caveats: Across the age range, TCR beta diversity per million T cells fell in a roughly linear way. Possibly confounding the expanded clonotype changes was the fact that donor CMV status was unknown. Estimated diversity across one million T cells was deemed an underestimate.

With 3 bases removed from V and 6 bases from J, the gap between germline ends came to 8 bases. This CDR3 region has 13 residues. This sample was also put to use in a study of T cells of mothers and their children.

Sequencing used blood. This clonotype was obtained from a boy aged 5-17 years in good health. V is TRBV12-3 or TRBV12-4 and J is TRBJ2-2; tentatively, D is TRBD2 (5 bases). CDR3 DNA: TGTGCCAGCAGTTTGAGGGAATCCGGGGAGCTGTTTTTT. Its protein product is CASSLRESGELFF.